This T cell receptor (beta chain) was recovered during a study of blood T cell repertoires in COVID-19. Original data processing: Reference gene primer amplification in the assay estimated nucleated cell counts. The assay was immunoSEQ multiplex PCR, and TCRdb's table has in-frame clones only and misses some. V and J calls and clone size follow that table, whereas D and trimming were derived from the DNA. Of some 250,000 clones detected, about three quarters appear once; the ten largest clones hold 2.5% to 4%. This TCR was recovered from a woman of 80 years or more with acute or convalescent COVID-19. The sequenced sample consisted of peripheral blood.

As DNA, the CDR3 is TGTGCCAGCAGCGCCTTAGCCCAGAGCTCCTACAATGAGCAGTTCTTC. Translating it yields CASSALAQSSYNEQFF. This chain joins TRBV2 and TRBJ2-1; D is unclear. The V end lost 6 bases, the J end lost 0 bases, and 15 bases lay between the germline ends. The CDR3 length is 16 residues. CDR1 is SNHLY and CDR2 is FYNNEI in the germline V gene.